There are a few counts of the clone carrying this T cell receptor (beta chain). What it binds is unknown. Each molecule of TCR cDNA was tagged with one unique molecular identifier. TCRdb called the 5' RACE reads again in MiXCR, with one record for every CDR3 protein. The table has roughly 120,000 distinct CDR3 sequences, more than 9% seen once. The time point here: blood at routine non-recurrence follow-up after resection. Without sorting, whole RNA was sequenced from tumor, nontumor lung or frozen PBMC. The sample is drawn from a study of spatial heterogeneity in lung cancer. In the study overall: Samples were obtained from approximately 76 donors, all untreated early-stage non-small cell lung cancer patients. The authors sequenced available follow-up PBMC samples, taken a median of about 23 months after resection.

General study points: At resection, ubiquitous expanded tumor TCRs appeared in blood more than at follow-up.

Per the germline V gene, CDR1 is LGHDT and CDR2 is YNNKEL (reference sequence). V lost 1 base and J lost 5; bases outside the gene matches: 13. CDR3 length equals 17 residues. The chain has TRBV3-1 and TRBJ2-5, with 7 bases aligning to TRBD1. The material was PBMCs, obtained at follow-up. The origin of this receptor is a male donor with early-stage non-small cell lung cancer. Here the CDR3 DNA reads TGTGCCAGCAGCCAAGGGACAGGCTCGTACAGTCGGGAGACCCAGTACTTC. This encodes CASSQGTGSYSRETQYF.